A single sample gave rise to the 21 T cell receptor beta chains below, sequenced in a study of blood T cell repertoires in COVID-19. Assay used: immunoSEQ multiplex PCR; TCRdb lists only in-frame clones, some missing. The table shows 300,000 to 400,000 clones, with around 87% occurring only once. Sequenced: PBMCs or T cells enriched from blood (not recorded which). All receptors derive from a woman aged 25-40 years with acute COVID-19.

This clone showed up just once. This rearrangement joins TRBV25-1 to TRBJ1-1; D remains unclear. The CDR3 extends over 11 amino acids. V lost 11 bases and J 1 base, leaving 8 bases between the germline ends. CDR1 is MGHDK, CDR2 SYGVNS, per germline. The DNA for the CDR3 is TGTGCCTCCCGGGGGAACACTGAAGCTTTCTTT. Translation gives CASRGNTEAFF.

This chain connects TRBV6-1 to TRBJ1-2; 10 bases map to TRBD1. The CDR3 sequence is 14 residues long. J gave up 4 bases and V 8 bases, and 7 bases lay outside the gene matches. CDR1 is MNHNS, CDR2 SASEGT, per germline. The CDR3 nucleotides are TGTGCCAGCCTACCCGGACAGGGGGGCTATGGCTACACCTTC. This encodes CASLPGQGGYGYTF.

The chain couples TRBV11-2 to TRBJ2-7, with D possibly matching TRBD2 (5 bases). CDR1 SGHAT and CDR2 FQNNGV come from the germline V gene. Between the trimmed V and J ends, which lost 5 bases and 0 bases, there was a span of 11 bases. The CDR3 loop spans 14 amino acids. The chain's CDR3 is CASSTRTVSYEQYF. The CDR3, as DNA: TGTGCCAGCAGCACCCGGACTGTCTCCTACGAGCAGTACTTC.

This clone has more than one count but fewer than ten. The chain has TRBV24-1 and TRBJ2-3; tentative D call: TRBD2 (5 bases). The CDR3 covers 21 residues. Germline V gene data show CDR1 as KGHDR and CDR2 as SFDVKD. Between the trimmed V and J ends, which lost 5 bases and 2 bases, there was a span of 31 bases. For the CDR3, the DNA is TGTGCCACCAGTGCCTCCATTTATGGGTCGGGGAAAGCACGGATCACAGATACGCAGTATTTT. It encodes CATSASIYGSGKARITDTQYF.

The genes are TRBV30 and TRBJ1-5; no clear D. Germline-derived CDR1 and CDR2 are GTSNPN and SVGIG (reference sequence). Trimming left V 2 bases short and J 0 bases short, with 11 bases between. This CDR3 is 15 amino acids long. The CDR3 is CAWSPRGYSNQPQHF. CDR3 coding DNA: TGTGCCTGGAGTCCCCGGGGATATAGCAATCAGCCCCAGCATTTT.

Points on this clone: At the DNA level, this CDR3 is encoded by other sequences in the same sample as well. This rearrangement joins TRBV9 to TRBJ2-3; 10 bases are a match to TRBD2. This CDR3 has 15 amino acids. CDR1 and CDR2 from the germline V gene are SGDLS and YYNGEE. V lost 2 bases and J lost 5; bases outside the gene matches: 5. DNA of the CDR3: TGTGCCAGCAGCGTGAGCGGGGGGGCAGGAGATACGCAGTATTTT. This sequence encodes CASSVSGGAGDTQYF. Supplemented by reference TRBV9 and TRBJ2-3, the full variable domain reads DSGVTQTPKHLITATGQRVTLRCSPRSGDLSVYWYQQSLDQGLQFLIQYYNGEERAKGNILERFSAQQFPDLHSELNLSSLELGDSALYFCASSVSGGAGDTQYFGPGTRLTVL.

As to this clone: This same CDR3 is encoded by further DNA sequences in the sample. This chain links TRBV5-1 with TRBJ1-2, with 7 bases matching TRBD1. Germline CDR1 and CDR2: SGHRS and YFSETQ. This CDR3 region has 12 residues. Unmatched junction bases numbered 2, after V lost 1 base and J lost 8 bases. CDR3 protein: CASSLTGEGYTF. CDR3 nucleotide sequence: TGCGCCAGCAGCTTGACAGGGGAAGGCTACACCTTC.

The genes are TRBV6-5 and TRBJ1-2; D is unclear. The CDR3 totals 13 residues. Germline V gene sequence: CDR1 MNHEY, CDR2 SVGAGI. Trimming shortened V by 6 bases and J by 5 bases, and 13 bases separated the two germline ends. Here the CDR3 reads CASRDGAAYGYTF. In DNA form, the CDR3 reads TGTGCCAGCAGGGACGGAGCGGCTTATGGCTACACCTTC.

The rearrangement joins TRBV6-2 or TRBV6-3 to TRBJ1-2, with 8 bases lining up with TRBD1. CDR3 length equals 12 residues. V was pared by 5 bases and J by 14 bases, with 10 bases of the junction left unmatched. Germline CDR1 is MNHEY and CDR2 is SVGEGT. CDR3 in amino acids: CASSVRDRIQTF. In DNA form, the CDR3 reads TGTGCCAGCAGTGTCCGGGACAGGATTCAGACCTTC.

The chain employs TRBV19 and TRBJ2-7; 11 bases align to TRBD1. The CDR3 loop spans 16 amino acids. The trim removed 3 bases at V and 4 bases at J, leaving 8 bases unmatched. Germline V gene sequence: CDR1 LNHDA, CDR2 SQIVND (reference sequence). As DNA, the CDR3 is TGTGCCAGTAGTATGTCCGGGACAGGGGGTTTTTACGAGCAGTACTTC. It yields the protein CASSMSGTGGFYEQYF.

The chain has TRBV7-2 and TRBJ2-7, with D perhaps matching TRBD1 (6 bases). The CDR3 consists of 15 residues. CDR1 is SGHTA, CDR2 FQGNSA, per germline. The germline V and J ends were trimmed by 1 base and 3 bases, with 13 bases remaining between them. CDR3 amino acids: CASSLDRRQDYEQYF. The CDR3 DNA is TGTGCCAGCAGCTTAGACAGAAGACAGGACTACGAGCAGTACTTC.

The gene calls are TRBV24-1 and TRBJ2-1; perhaps TRBD1 as D (6 bases). The CDR3 spans 12 residues. CDR1 and CDR2 (germline): KGHDR, SFDVKD. V was cut by 1 base and J by 13 bases, with 10 bases left in between. The CDR3 protein is CATSDLQGRQFF. The CDR3 DNA reads TGTGCCACCAGTGATTTACAGGGACGACAGTTCTTC.

This chain links TRBV2 with TRBJ2-2; tentatively, D is TRBD2 (6 bases). V lost 6 bases and J lost 3, with 11 bases in between. CDR3 length: 14 amino acids. CDR1 is SNHLY and CDR2 is FYNNEI in the germline V gene. CDR3 coding DNA: TGTGCCAGCAGACGACTAGTGGACACCGGGGAGCTGTTTTTT. Its protein product is CASRRLVDTGELFF.

The chain combines TRBV3-1 (or the pseudogene TRBV3-2) with TRBJ1-2; D is uncertain. The germline gives CDR1 LGHDT, CDR2 YNNKEL (reference sequence). CDR3 size: 15 residues. Trimming shortened V by 5 bases and J by 2 bases, and 15 bases separated the two germline ends. The CDR3 region has the DNA TGTGCCAGCAGCTTAGAGTCAACCCGAAACTATGGCTACACCTTC. It encodes CASSLESTRNYGYTF.

This sequence joins TRBV4-1 and TRBJ1-4; 8 bases line up with TRBD1. Germline CDR1 is MGHRA and CDR2 is YSYEKL. V lost 3 bases and J lost 4; bases outside the gene matches: 4. The CDR3 has 15 amino acids. CDR3 sequence (DNA): TGCGCCAGCAGCCACCTGGGACAGGATAATGAAAAACTGTTTTTT. As protein: CASSHLGQDNEKLFF.

This chain uses TRBV2 with TRBJ1-6, with D maybe TRBD1 (5 bases). Trimming removed 10 bases at V and 0 bases at J, with 13 bases between. Germline V CDR1 and CDR2: SNHLY, FYNNEI. There are 15 residues in the CDR3. CDR3 sequence (DNA): TGTGCCACCAAATCGGGGGTCTCCTATAATTCACCCCTCCACTTT. This translates into CATKSGVSYNSPLHF.

CDR3 in DNA: TGTGCCAGCAGCTCCAGCGGGACAGGGTGGCCCGGGGAGCTGTTTTTT. This translates into CASSSSGTGWPGELFF. V gene TRBV7-9 combines with J gene TRBJ2-2, with 9 bases lining up with TRBD1. This CDR3 spans 16 amino acids. The junction had 9 bases not matched to a gene; V was cut back by 4 bases and J by 6 bases. Looked up from germline, CDR1 is SEHNR and CDR2 is FQNEAQ (reference sequence).

About this clone itself: Other nucleotide sequences from this sample produce the same CDR3. The V call is TRBV9, the J call TRBJ2-7; 9 bases are shared with TRBD1. CDR1 and CDR2 from the germline V gene are SGDLS and YYNGEE. This CDR3 spans 14 amino acids. Trimming cost V 3 bases and J 3 bases; bases outside gene matches: 4. CDR3 sequence reads: CASSAGTGNYEQYF. The CDR3 region has the DNA TGTGCCAGCAGCGCCGGGACAGGGAACTACGAGCAGTACTTC. Full variable domain (rest looked up from reference TRBV9 and TRBJ2-7): DSGVTQTPKHLITATGQRVTLRCSPRSGDLSVYWYQQSLDQGLQFLIQYYNGEERAKGNILERFSAQQFPDLHSELNLSSLELGDSALYFCASSAGTGNYEQYFGPGTRLTVT.

V gene TRBV2 combines with J gene TRBJ2-2; weak D call: TRBD1 (5 bases). CDR3 size: 17 residues. V lost 0 bases and J 1 base, leaving 12 bases between the germline ends. CDR1 is SNHLY, CDR2 FYNNEI, per germline. This CDR3 reads CASSEAFGRGNTGELFF. CDR3 DNA: TGTGCCAGCAGTGAAGCGTTCGGTAGGGGGAACACCGGGGAGCTGTTTTTT.

This chain connects TRBV5-1 to TRBJ1-1; 7 bases match TRBD1. V lost 1 base and J lost 0; bases outside the gene matches: 3. The CDR3 totals 15 residues. Per germline, CDR1 SGHRS and CDR2 YFSETQ. The CDR3 here is CASSLQGTVNTEAFF. The CDR3, as DNA: TGCGCCAGCAGCTTGCAGGGGACAGTGAACACTGAAGCTTTCTTT.

The CDR3 DNA sequence: TGTGCCAGCAGTGAAGAGACAGGGGGAGGCACAGATACGCAGTATTTT. It translates to CASSEETGGGTDTQYF. The rearrangement uses TRBV6-4 and TRBJ2-3, with TRBD1 matching 9 bases. Germline loops: CDR1 MRHNA, CDR2 SNTAGT. The CDR3 has 16 amino acids. The V and J ends lost 3 bases and 1 base, in that order; junction bases with no gene match: 5.